Listed below are T cell receptor beta chains from one sample, sequenced in a study of response to subunit inactivated influenza vaccine. One entry per CDR3 protein, called by TCRdb with MiXCR from the RT-PCR reads. Of roughly 790,000 distinct CDR3 sequences listed, around 20% are singletons. The sample was PBMCs from blood, taken around 5 days after vaccination. The receptors derive from a man aged 50-60 years who received an inactivated influenza vaccine. Both conserved end residues are part of each CDR3. Fields, in order: J gene, V gene, D gene, clone size, CDR3 protein, CDR3 DNA. A D gene is named only where the DNA matches it firmly. The listing skips clone size in some rows; elsewhere it reads once, few, many or a size class.

>TRBJ2-7|TRBV7-2|TRBD2|NA
CASSLGTSGTFSYEQYF
TGTGCCAGCAGCTTAGGGACTAGCGGCACCTTCTCCTACGAGCAGTACTTC
>TRBJ2-2|TRBV7-9|NA|few
CASSLTGSPNTGELFF
TGTGCCAGCAGCCTCACAGGGAGTCCCAACACCGGGGAGCTGTTTTTT
>TRBJ1-5|TRBV5-5|NA|many
CASSLWQGIYQPQHF
TGTGCCAGCAGCTTGTGGCAGGGGATCTATCAGCCCCAGCATTTT
>TRBJ2-3|TRBV29-1|TRBD2|many
CSVDRTSGNPDTQYF
TGCAGCGTTGACCGGACTAGCGGGAACCCAGATACGCAGTATTTT
>TRBJ2-1|TRBV7-8|NA|NA
CASSLAREIGNEQFF
TGTGCCAGCAGCTTAGCAAGGGAGATAGGCAATGAGCAGTTCTTC
>TRBJ1-4|TRBV7-9|TRBD1|few
CASTYGQGAEKLFF
TGTGCCAGCACCTACGGACAGGGGGCTGAAAAACTGTTTTTT
>TRBJ2-6|TRBV28|TRBD1|NA
CASSSFRDRGASGANVLTF
TGTGCCAGCAGTTCATTCCGGGACAGGGGTGCCTCTGGGGCCAACGTCCTGACTTTC
>TRBJ2-1|TRBV6-5|NA|NA
CASSYGSFGYNEQFF
TGTGCCAGCAGTTACGGGAGTTTCGGGTACAATGAGCAGTTCTTC
>TRBJ2-1|TRBV12-3/TRBV12-4|TRBD2|few
CASSFTGTSGGGRQFF
TGTGCCAGCAGTTTTACCGGGACTAGCGGGGGGGGCAGGCAGTTCTTC
>TRBJ1-1|TRBV6-1|NA|few
CASSEGGPTEAFF
TGTGCCAGCAGTGAGGGGGGTCCCACTGAAGCTTTCTTT
>TRBJ2-5|TRBV10-2|NA|few
CASSESEGKTQYF
TGCGCCAGCAGTGAGTCTGAGGGAAAGACCCAGTACTTC
>TRBJ2-3|TRBV28|NA|NA
CASSVDPTANTDTQYF
TGTGCCAGCAGTGTTGACCCGACGGCGAACACAGATACGCAGTATTTT
>TRBJ2-2|TRBV9|TRBD2|few
CASSVGWTSGANTGELFF
TGTGCCAGCAGCGTAGGTTGGACTAGCGGGGCGAACACCGGGGAGCTGTTTTTT
>TRBJ2-5|TRBV20-1|NA|NA
CSATPSPAVQETQYF
TGCAGTGCAACTCCAAGCCCAGCGGTCCAAGAGACCCAGTACTTC
>TRBJ2-7|TRBV4-3|NA|few
CASSPDPGAISYEQYF
TGCGCCAGCAGCCCCGACCCAGGGGCCATCTCCTACGAGCAGTACTTC
>TRBJ2-6|TRBV29-1|TRBD1|NA
CSVESTGGWGSGSGANVLTF
TGCAGCGTTGAATCAACAGGGGGGTGGGGGAGCGGGTCTGGGGCCAACGTCCTGACTTTC
>TRBJ2-3|TRBV6-1|NA|NA
CASSHPVGTGITDTQYF
TGTGCCAGCAGCCACCCAGTTGGTACAGGGATCACAGATACGCAGTATTTT
>TRBJ2-7|TRBV7-9|TRBD1|few
CASSFRRDRGRFYEQYF
TGTGCCAGCAGCTTCCGTCGGGACAGGGGTCGCTTTTACGAGCAGTACTTC
>TRBJ2-5|TRBV7-7|NA|NA
CASSPHGGLVETQYF
TGTGCTAGCAGCCCACACGGGGGGCTCGTGGAGACCCAGTACTTC
>TRBJ1-3|TRBV5-1|NA|few
CASSPRDGSGNTIYF
TGCGCCAGCAGCCCGAGGGACGGCTCTGGAAACACCATATATTTT
>TRBJ1-1|TRBV6-1|NA|NA
CASRADRNTEAFF
TGTGCCAGCAGAGCGGACAGGAACACTGAAGCTTTCTTT
>TRBJ2-5|TRBV29-1|TRBD2|few
CSVETSAQETQYF
TGCAGCGTTGAGACTAGCGCCCAAGAGACCCAGTACTTC
>TRBJ2-1|TRBV4-2|TRBD2|few
CASSQEGAGGYEQFF
TGTGCCAGCAGCCAAGAGGGGGCGGGAGGGTATGAGCAGTTCTTC
>TRBJ2-1|TRBV20-1|TRBD2|NA
CSAGTSGSVSYNEQFF
TGCAGTGCGGGGACTAGCGGGAGTGTCTCCTACAATGAGCAGTTCTTC
>TRBJ2-5|TRBV7-2|TRBD2|NA
CASSFTSGGTGETQYF
TGTGCCAGCAGCTTTACTAGCGGGGGGACCGGTGAGACCCAGTACTTC
>TRBJ1-5|TRBV6-5|TRBD1|NA
CASSYGQGAEQPQHF
TGTGCCAGCAGTTATGGACAGGGGGCTGAACAGCCCCAGCATTTT
>TRBJ2-7|TRBV7-9|NA|many
CASSPRASYEQYF
TGTGCCAGCAGCCCGCGGGCCTCCTACGAGCAGTACTTC
>TRBJ1-1|TRBV7-9|NA|once
CASSSRGHSGHNTEAFF
TGTGCCAGCAGCTCAAGAGGCCACTCGGGGCATAACACTGAAGCTTTCTTT
>TRBJ2-7|TRBV4-2|NA|NA
CASSQEPRWGEQYF
TGTGCCAGCAGCCAGGAGCCTAGATGGGGCGAGCAGTACTTC
>TRBJ2-3|TRBV7-8|NA|NA
CASSLSAVGLADTQYF
TGTGCCAGCAGCTTATCGGCGGTGGGATTGGCAGATACGCAGTATTTT
>TRBJ1-1|TRBV27|TRBD1|few
CASRNTQGWATEAFF
TGTGCCAGCAGGAACACACAGGGGTGGGCCACTGAAGCTTTCTTT
>TRBJ2-1|TRBV11-2|NA|NA
CASSAGSWGANEQFF
TGTGCCAGCAGCGCCGGTTCCTGGGGCGCGAATGAGCAGTTCTTC
>TRBJ2-3|TRBV20-1|NA|NA
CSARDAATTDTQYF
TGCAGTGCTAGGGACGCCGCTACCACAGATACGCAGTATTTT
>TRBJ1-4|TRBV5-4|NA|few
CASSRDDSGEKLFF
TGTGCCAGCAGCAGAGACGATTCGGGGGAAAAACTGTTTTTT
>TRBJ2-3|TRBV12-3/TRBV12-4|TRBD2|few
CASSLRPGLAGTSLGTDTQYF
TGTGCCAGCAGTTTAAGACCCGGACTAGCGGGGACTTCGTTAGGTACAGATACGCAGTATTTT
>TRBJ2-1|TRBV20-1|NA|NA
CSAHAPLGDNEQFF
TGCAGTGCTCATGCCCCCCTAGGGGATAATGAGCAGTTCTTC
>TRBJ2-5|TRBV29-1|NA|NA
CSVESQGIWGETQYF
TGCAGCGTTGAATCTCAAGGGATTTGGGGGGAGACCCAGTACTTC
>TRBJ2-5|TRBV5-1|TRBD1|NA
CASSLGQGLPLLTAQETQYF
TGCGCCAGCAGCTTGGGACAGGGTCTACCTCTTCTCACAGCACAAGAGACCCAGTACTTC
>TRBJ1-2|TRBV11-2|NA|once
CASSLSTALYGYTF
TGTGCCAGCAGCTTATCTACGGCACTTTATGGCTACACCTTC
>TRBJ2-7|TRBV4-2|TRBD1|many
CASSQGTGDPYEQYF
TGTGCCAGCAGCCAAGGGACAGGGGATCCCTACGAGCAGTACTTC
>TRBJ1-6|TRBV20-1|TRBD1|many
CSATLDRARSPLHF
TGCAGTGCTACCCTGGACAGGGCGCGTTCACCCCTCCACTTT
>TRBJ2-2|TRBV12-3/TRBV12-4|NA|few
CASSPRVDLTGELFF
TGTGCCAGCAGCCCAAGGGTGGACCTCACCGGGGAGCTGTTTTTT
>TRBJ1-1|TRBV6-2/TRBV6-3|TRBD1|few
CASSYSFSAGGLTEAFF
TGTGCCAGCAGTTACTCCTTCTCGGCAGGGGGTCTCACTGAAGCTTTCTTT
>TRBJ2-7|TRBV5-5|TRBD1|NA
CASSIGTGRDEQYF
TGTGCCAGCAGCATAGGGACAGGAAGAGACGAGCAGTACTTC
>TRBJ2-7|TRBV7-9|NA|NA
CASSLVLRGLIDEQYF
TGTGCCAGCAGCTTAGTTCTCCGGGGGCTTATCGACGAGCAGTACTTC
>TRBJ2-1|TRBV24-1|TRBD2|NA
CATSEQLAGARGQFF
TGTGCCACCAGTGAGCAACTAGCGGGGGCCAGGGGTCAGTTCTTC
>TRBJ2-5|TRBV5-1|NA|few
CASSLEGDWNF
TGCGCCAGCAGCTTGGAGGGGGACTGGAACTTC
>TRBJ2-7|TRBV5-1|NA|many
CASRRDTISYEQYF
TGCGCCAGCAGAAGGGACACGATATCCTACGAGCAGTACTTC
>TRBJ2-1|TRBV7-6|NA|NA
CASSLVALEGVYNEQFF
TGTGCCAGCAGCTTAGTCGCGCTAGAGGGGGTCTACAATGAGCAGTTCTTC